The text below deals with one T cell receptor (beta chain). Expressed TCRB transcripts were sequenced after all isolated RNA was converted to cDNA. TCRdb's table, derived via immunoSEQ multiplex PCR, lists solely in-frame clones and lacks some. Here the sample spans hundreds of thousands of clones, 15% to 19% being singletons. This record comes from a study of beta chain features in type 1 diabetes. Trimming took 5 bases from V and 4 from J; bases not matched to a gene: 8. There are 15 residues in the CDR3. Germline assignment: CDR1 MNHNY and CDR2 SVGAGI (reference sequence). The V gene is TRBV6-6, the J gene TRBJ2-1; 7 nucleotides match TRBD2. The specimen sequenced was naive CD4+ T cells from blood. This clonotype was sampled from a man aged 18 to 29 in good health. This CDR3 is CASSPRAGEYNEQFF. In nucleotides, the CDR3 is TGTGCCAGCAGTCCTCGGGCGGGAGAGTACAATGAGCAGTTCTTC.